This TCR beta chain comes out of a study of shared clonotypes between healthy human individuals. Study-level results: Sampling included only blood; tissue repertoires likely differ.

All participating donors were Caucasian adults from Nashville, Tennessee. V shed 4 bases and J shed 6 bases, with 13 bases lying between them. CDR1 and CDR2 from the germline V gene are SNHLY and FYNNEI. This CDR3 comprises 13 residues. This clone has only a few counts. Its antigen remains unidentified. This table comes from immunoSEQ multiplex PCR, and its TCRdb copy is limited to in-frame clones, with some not included. This sample has over a million clones; around 74% occur once, and the top ten carry roughly 1.4%. The chain combines TRBV2 with TRBJ2-7, with D possibly being TRBD1 (7 bases). Sequencing input: memory CD4+ T cells sorted from blood. Noted subset: CD45RA-negative fraction. The source of this sequence is a man younger than 30 in good health. The DNA for the CDR3 is TGTGCCAGCAGTGTTCAGGGGGGTGGCGAGCAGTACTTC. Its protein is CASSVQGGGEQYF.